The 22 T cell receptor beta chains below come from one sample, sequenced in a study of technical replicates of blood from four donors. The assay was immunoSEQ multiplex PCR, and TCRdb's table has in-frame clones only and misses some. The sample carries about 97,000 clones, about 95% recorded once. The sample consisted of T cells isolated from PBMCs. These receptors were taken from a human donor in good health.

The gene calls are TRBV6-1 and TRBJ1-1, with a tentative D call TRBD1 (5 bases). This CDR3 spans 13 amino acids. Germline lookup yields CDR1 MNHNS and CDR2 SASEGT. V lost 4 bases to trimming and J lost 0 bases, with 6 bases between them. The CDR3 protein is CASSVQVNTEAFF. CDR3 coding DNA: TGTGCCAGCAGTGTACAGGTGAACACTGAAGCTTTCTTT.

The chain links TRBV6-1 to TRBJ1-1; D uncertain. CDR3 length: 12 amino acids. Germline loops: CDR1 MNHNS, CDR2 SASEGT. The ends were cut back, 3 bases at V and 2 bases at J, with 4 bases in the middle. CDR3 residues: CASSDPNTEAFF. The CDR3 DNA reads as TGTGCCAGCAGTGACCCAAACACTGAAGCTTTCTTT.

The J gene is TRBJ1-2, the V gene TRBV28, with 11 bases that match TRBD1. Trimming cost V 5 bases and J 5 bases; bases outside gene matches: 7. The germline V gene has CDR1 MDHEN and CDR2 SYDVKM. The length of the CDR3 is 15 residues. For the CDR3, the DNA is TGTGCCAGCAGTGGGACAGGGGGGGTAGGATATGGCTACACCTTC. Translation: CASSGTGGVGYGYTF.

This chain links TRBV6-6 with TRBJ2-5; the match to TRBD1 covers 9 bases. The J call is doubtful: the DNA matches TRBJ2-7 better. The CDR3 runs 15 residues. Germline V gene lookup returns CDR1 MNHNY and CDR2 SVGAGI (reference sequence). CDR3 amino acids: CASSYGTGWGYEQYF. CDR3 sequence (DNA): TGTGCCAGCAGTTACGGGACAGGGTGGGGGTACGAGCAGTACTTC.

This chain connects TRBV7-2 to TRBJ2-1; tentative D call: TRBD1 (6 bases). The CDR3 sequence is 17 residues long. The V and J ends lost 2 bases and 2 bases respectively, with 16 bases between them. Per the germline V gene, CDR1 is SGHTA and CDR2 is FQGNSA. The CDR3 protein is CASSLSRTVRTYNEQFF. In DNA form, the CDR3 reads TGTGCCAGCAGCTTATCCCGGACAGTCCGTACCTACAATGAGCAGTTCTTC.

The CDR3: CASSREGDEQYF. The CDR3 nucleotides are TGTGCCAGCAGCAGGGAGGGGGACGAGCAGTACTTC. The V and J genes are TRBV5-4 and TRBJ2-7, with a possible D match to TRBD2 (7 bases). There are 12 residues in the CDR3. The germline V gene has CDR1 SGHNT and CDR2 YYREEE (reference sequence). V was trimmed by 4 bases and J by 5 bases, leaving 10 bases between them.

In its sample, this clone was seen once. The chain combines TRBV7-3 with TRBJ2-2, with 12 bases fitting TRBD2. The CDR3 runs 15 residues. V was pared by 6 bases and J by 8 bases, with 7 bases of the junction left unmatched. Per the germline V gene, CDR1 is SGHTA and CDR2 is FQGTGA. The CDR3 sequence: CASRRTSGIAGELFF. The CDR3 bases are TGTGCCAGCAGGCGGACTAGCGGGATAGCAGGGGAGCTGTTTTTT.

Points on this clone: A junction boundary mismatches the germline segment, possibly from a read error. The CDR3 bases are TGTGCCAGCAGTCCTATAGTGGGGGACAGGGCCCTCTTT. Translating gives CASSPIVGDRALF. V gene TRBV6-5 combines with J gene TRBJ1-1, with TRBD1 matching over 9 bases. Germline lookup yields CDR1 MNHEY and CDR2 SVGAGI. The CDR3 sequence is 13 residues long.

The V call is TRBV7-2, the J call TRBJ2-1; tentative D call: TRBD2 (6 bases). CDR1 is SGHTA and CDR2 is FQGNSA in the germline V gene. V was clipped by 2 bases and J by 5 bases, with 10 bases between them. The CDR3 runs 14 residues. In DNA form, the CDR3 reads TGTGCCAGCAGCTTAATTTGGAGGGACAATGAGCAGTTCTTC. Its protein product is CASSLIWRDNEQFF. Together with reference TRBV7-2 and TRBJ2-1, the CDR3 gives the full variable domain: GAGVSQSPSNKVTEKGKDVELRCDPISGHTALYWYRQSLGQGLEFLIYFQGNSAPDKSGLPSDRFSAERTGGSVSTLTIQRTQQEDSAVYLCASSLIWRDNEQFFGPGTRLTVL.

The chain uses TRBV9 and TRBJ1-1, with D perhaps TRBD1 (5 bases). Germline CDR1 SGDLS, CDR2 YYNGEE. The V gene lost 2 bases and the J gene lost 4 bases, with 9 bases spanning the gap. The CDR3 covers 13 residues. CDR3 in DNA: TGTGCCAGCAGCGTTACAGGAGCCACTGAAGCTTTCTTT. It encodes CASSVTGATEAFF.

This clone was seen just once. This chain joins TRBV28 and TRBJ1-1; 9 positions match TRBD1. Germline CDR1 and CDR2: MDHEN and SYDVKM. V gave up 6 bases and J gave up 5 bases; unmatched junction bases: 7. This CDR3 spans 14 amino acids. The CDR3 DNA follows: TGTGCCAGCAGATTACAGGGGGCGAGAACTGAAGCTTTCTTT. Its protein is CASRLQGARTEAFF.

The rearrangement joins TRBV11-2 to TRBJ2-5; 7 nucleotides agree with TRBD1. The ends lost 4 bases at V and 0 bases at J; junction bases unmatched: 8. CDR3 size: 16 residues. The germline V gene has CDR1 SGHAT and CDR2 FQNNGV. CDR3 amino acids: CASSYTPDRDQETQYF. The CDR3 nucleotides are TGTGCCAGCAGCTACACTCCAGACAGGGACCAAGAGACCCAGTACTTC.

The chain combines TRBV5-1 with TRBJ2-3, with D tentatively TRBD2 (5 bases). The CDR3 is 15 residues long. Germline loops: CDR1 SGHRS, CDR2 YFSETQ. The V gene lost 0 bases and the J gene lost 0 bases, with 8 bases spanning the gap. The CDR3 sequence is CASSLASRSTDTQYF. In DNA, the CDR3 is TGCGCCAGCAGCTTGGCTAGCCGTAGCACAGATACGCAGTATTTT.

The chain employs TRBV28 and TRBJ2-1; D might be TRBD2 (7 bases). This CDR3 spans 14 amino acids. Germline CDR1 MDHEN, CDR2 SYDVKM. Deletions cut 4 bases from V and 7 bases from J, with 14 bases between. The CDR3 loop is CASSYPGRGNEQFF. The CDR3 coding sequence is TGTGCCAGCAGTTATCCAGGGAGGGGGAATGAGCAGTTCTTC.

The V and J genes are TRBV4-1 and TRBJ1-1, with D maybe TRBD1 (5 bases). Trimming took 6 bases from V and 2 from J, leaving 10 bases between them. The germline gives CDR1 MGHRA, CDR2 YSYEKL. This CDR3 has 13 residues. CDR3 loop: CASRIRGNTEAFF. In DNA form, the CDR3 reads TGCGCCAGCAGGATTAGGGGAAACACTGAAGCTTTCTTT.

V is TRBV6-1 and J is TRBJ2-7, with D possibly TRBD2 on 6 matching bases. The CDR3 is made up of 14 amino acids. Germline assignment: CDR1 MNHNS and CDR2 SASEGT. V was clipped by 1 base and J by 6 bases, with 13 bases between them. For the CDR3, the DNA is TGTGCCAGCAGTGAAGGATGGGGGGTCGGCGAGCAGTACTTC. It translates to CASSEGWGVGEQYF.

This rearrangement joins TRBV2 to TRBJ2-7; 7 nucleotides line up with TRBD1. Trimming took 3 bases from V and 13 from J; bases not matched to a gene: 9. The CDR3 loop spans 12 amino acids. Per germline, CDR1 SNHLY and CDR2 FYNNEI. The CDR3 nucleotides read TGTGCCAGCAGTGAGGGGACAGTCTTCCCTTACTTC. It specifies CASSEGTVFPYF.

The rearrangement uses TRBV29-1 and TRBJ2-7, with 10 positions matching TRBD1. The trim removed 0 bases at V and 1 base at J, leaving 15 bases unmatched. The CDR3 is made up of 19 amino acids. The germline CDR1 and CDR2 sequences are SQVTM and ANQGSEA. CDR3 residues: CSVEEWSQDGQGVSYEQYF. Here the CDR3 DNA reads TGCAGCGTTGAAGAATGGTCCCAGGATGGACAGGGGGTTTCCTACGAGCAGTACTTC.

The CDR3 loop is CASDLDRNQPQHF. For the CDR3, the DNA is TGTGCCAGCGACCTGGACAGAAATCAGCCCCAGCATTTT. This chain joins TRBV6-1 and TRBJ1-5, with a possible D match to TRBD1 (6 bases). The CDR3 is made up of 13 amino acids. The germline CDR1 and CDR2 sequences are MNHNS and SASEGT. V lost 8 bases and J lost 4, with 12 bases in between.

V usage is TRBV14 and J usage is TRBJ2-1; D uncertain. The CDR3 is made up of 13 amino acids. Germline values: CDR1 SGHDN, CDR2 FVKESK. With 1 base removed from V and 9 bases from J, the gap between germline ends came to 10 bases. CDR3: CASSQARGLEQFF. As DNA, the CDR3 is TGTGCCAGCAGCCAAGCACGAGGTCTTGAGCAGTTCTTC.

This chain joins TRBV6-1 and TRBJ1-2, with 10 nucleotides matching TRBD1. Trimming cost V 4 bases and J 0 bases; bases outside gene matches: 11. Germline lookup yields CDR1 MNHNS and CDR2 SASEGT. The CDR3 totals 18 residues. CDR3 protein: CASSAPRTGGSANYGYTF. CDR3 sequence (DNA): TGTGCCAGCAGTGCCCCTAGGACAGGGGGGTCGGCTAACTATGGCTACACCTTC.

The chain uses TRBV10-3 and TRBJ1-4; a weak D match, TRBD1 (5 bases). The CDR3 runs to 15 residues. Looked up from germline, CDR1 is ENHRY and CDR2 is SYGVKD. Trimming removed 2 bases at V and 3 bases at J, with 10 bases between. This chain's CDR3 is CAISEPGHPNEKLFF. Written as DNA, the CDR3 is TGTGCCATCAGTGAGCCTGGACACCCTAATGAAAAACTGTTTTTT.